This TCR beta chain originates from a study of shared clonotypes between healthy human individuals. Using immunoSEQ multiplex PCR, the repertoire was profiled, and TCRdb retains in-frame clones only, with some absent. The sample lists about 2.1 million clones; 93% were seen once. Study-wide points: The low donor count limited represented genetic and exposure-history diversity. Naive subsets usually exceeded memory subsets in estimated richness.

There are 14 residues in the CDR3. The germline V gene has CDR1 MNHEY and CDR2 SVGAGI. V shed 4 bases and J 2 bases; nucleotides not matched to a gene: 2. Naive CD8 cells lacked CD45RO, underwent positive selection for CCR7 and left out terminally differentiated effector memory CD45RA+ cells. All donors qualified as healthy HIV-negative adults and had experienced no recent acute infections or vaccinations. Remarks on this clone: The antigen remains undetermined. Additional DNA sequences in this sample encode the identical CDR3.

The sequence was collected from a man younger than 35 in good health. Some clones in this sample may be carry-over from other donors' samples. The chain links TRBV6-5 to TRBJ2-5; 9 bases map to TRBD1. The sample taken for sequencing was naive CD8+ T cells from PBMCs. The CDR3 loop is CASSLDRGQETQYF. The CDR3 bases are TGTGCCAGCAGTTTGGACAGGGGACAAGAGACCCAGTACTTC.